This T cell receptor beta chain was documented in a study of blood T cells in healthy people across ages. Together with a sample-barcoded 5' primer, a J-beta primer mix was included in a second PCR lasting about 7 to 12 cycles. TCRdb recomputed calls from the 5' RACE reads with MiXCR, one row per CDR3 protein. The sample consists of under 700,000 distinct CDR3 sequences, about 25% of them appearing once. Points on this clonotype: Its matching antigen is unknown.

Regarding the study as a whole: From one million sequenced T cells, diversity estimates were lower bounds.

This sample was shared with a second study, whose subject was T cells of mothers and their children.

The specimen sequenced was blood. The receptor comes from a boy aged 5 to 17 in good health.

The CDR3 coding sequence is TGCGCCAGCAGCTCCTCCGGGACTAGCGGATACCGCAGCTCCTACAATGAGCAGTTCTTC. This codes for CASSSSGTSGYRSSYNEQFF. The chain uses TRBV5-1 and TRBJ2-1; 11 bases align to TRBD2. V was clipped by 3 bases and J by 0 bases; unmatched bases: 14. Germline V gene sequence: CDR1 SGHRS, CDR2 YFSETQ. CDR3 length equals 20 residues.